The 3 T cell receptor beta chains listed next were all sequenced from one sample in a study of patients and donors after allogeneic stem cell transplantation. TCRdb reanalysed the RT-PCR reads using MiXCR and keeps one entry per CDR3 protein. The table has about a million distinct CDR3 sequences, more than 15% seen once. Sequencing was done on a sample of blood, either unsorted or a sorted T cell fraction (not recorded which). The receptors come from a human donor who was either an allogeneic HSCT recipient or a stem cell or donor lymphocyte infusion donor (not recorded which). It is not recorded whose cells these are; they may come from a transplant donor.

This clonotype turned up a few times. V gene TRBV9 combines with J gene TRBJ2-2; 10 bases align to TRBD2. Trimming took 1 base from V and 2 from J; bases not matched to a gene: 5. Germline-derived CDR1 and CDR2 are SGDLS and YYNGEE. The CDR3 spans 17 residues. The CDR3, as DNA: TGTGCCAGCAGCGTACTAGCGGGGGACCTCAACACCGGGGAGCTGTTTTTT. Residues: CASSVLAGDLNTGELFF.

This chain joins TRBV2 and TRBJ2-5; TRBD2 aligns across 7 bases. Germline V gene data show CDR1 as SNHLY and CDR2 as FYNNEI. This CDR3 is built from 15 residues. The trim removed 6 bases at V and 4 bases at J, leaving 11 bases unmatched. The chain's CDR3 is CASSLIGGLGETQYF. DNA for the CDR3: TGTGCCAGCAGCCTAATCGGGGGGTTAGGAGAGACCCAGTACTTC.

The J gene is TRBJ2-2, the V gene TRBV2, with a tentative D call TRBD2 (6 bases). Between the trimmed V and J ends, which lost 8 bases and 6 bases, there was a span of 25 bases. This CDR3 is 17 amino acids long. Germline V gene data show CDR1 as SNHLY and CDR2 as FYNNEI. The CDR3 reads CASAGTRRVGGAGELFF. The DNA for the CDR3 is TGTGCCAGCGCCGGGACGAGGAGGGTGGGTGGAGCCGGGGAGCTGTTTTTT. Together with reference TRBV2 and TRBJ2-2, the CDR3 gives the full variable domain: EPEVTQTPSHQVTQMGQEVILRCVPISNHLYFYWYRQILGQKVEFLVSFYNNEISEKSEIFDDQFSVERPDGSNFTLKIRSTKLEDSAMYFCASAGTRRVGGAGELFFGEGSRLTVL.